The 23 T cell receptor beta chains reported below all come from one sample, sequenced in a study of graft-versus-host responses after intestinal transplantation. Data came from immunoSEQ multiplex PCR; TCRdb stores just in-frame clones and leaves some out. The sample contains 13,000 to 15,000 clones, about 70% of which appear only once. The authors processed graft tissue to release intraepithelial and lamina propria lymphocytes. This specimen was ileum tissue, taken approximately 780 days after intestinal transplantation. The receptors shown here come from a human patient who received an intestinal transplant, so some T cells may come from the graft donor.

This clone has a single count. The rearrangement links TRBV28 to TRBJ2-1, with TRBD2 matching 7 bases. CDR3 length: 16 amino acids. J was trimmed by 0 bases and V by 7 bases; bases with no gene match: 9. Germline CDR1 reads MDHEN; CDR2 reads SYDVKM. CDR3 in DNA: TGTGCCAGCACCCCCGCGGGAGACAGCTCCTACAATGAGCAGTTCTTC. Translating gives CASTPAGDSSYNEQFF.

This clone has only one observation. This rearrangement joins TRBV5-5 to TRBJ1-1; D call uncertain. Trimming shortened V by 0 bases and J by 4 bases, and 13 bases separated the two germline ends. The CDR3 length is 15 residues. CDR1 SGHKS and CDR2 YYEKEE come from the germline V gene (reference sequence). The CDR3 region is CASSLAAGVSTEAFF. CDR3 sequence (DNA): TGTGCCAGCAGCTTGGCCGCCGGCGTGAGCACTGAAGCTTTCTTT.

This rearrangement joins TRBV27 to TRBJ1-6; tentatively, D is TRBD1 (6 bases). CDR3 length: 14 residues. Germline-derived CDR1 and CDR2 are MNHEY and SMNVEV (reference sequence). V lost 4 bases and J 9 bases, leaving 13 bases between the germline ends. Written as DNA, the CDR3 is TGTGCCAGCAGTTACGGGGGCGCAGGTTCACCCCTCCACTTT. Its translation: CASSYGGAGSPLHF.

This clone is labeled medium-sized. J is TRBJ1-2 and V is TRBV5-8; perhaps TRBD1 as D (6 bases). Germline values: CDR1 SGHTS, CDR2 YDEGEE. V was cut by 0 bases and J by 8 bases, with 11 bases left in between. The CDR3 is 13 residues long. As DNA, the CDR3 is TGTGCCAGCAGCTTGGGGGGGCCTAGCGGCTACACCTTC. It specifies CASSLGGPSGYTF.

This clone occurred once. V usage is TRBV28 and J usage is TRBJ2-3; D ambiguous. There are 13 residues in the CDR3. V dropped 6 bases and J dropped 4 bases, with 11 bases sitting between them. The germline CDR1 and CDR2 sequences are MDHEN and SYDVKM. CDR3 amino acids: CASSFWVSDTQYF. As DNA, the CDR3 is TGTGCCAGCAGCTTTTGGGTATCAGATACGCAGTATTTT. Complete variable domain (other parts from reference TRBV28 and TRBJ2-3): DVKVTQSSRYLVKRTGEKVFLECVQDMDHENMFWYRQDPGLGLRLIYFSYDVKMKEKGDIPEGYSVSREKKERFSLILESASTNQTSMYLCASSFWVSDTQYFGPGTRLTVL.

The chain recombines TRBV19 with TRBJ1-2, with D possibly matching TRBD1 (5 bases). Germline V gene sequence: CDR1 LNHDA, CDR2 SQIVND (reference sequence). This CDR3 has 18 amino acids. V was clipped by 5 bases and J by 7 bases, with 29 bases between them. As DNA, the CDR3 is TGTGCCAGTAGTGGGGGTGGGGTAACATGGACCCATCGGGGTGGCTACACCTTC. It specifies CASSGGGVTWTHRGGYTF. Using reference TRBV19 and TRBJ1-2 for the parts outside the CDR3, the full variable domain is DGGITQSPKYLFRKEGQNVTLSCEQNLNHDAMYWYRQDPGQGLRLIYYSQIVNDFQKGDIAEGYSVSREKKESFPLTVTSAQKNPTAFYLCASSGGGVTWTHRGGYTFGSGTRLTVV.

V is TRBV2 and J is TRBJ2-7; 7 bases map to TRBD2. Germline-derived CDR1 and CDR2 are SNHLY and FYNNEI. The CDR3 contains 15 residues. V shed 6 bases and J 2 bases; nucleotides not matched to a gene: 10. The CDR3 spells CASSGPAGLPYEQYF. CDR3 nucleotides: TGTGCCAGCAGCGGACCAGCGGGACTACCCTACGAGCAGTACTTC.

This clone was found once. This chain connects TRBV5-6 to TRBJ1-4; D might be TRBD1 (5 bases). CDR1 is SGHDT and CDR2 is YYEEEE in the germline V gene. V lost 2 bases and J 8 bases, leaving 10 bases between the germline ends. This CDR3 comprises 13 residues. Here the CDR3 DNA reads TGTGCCAGCAGCTTAACGAGGGGAGAAAAACTGTTTTTT. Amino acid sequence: CASSLTRGEKLFF.

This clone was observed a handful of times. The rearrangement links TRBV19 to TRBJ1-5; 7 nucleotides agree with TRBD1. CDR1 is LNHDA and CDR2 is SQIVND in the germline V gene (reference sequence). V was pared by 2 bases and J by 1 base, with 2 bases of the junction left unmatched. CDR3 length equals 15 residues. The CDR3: CASSITGASNQPQHF. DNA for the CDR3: TGTGCCAGTAGTATAACAGGGGCGAGCAATCAGCCCCAGCATTTT.

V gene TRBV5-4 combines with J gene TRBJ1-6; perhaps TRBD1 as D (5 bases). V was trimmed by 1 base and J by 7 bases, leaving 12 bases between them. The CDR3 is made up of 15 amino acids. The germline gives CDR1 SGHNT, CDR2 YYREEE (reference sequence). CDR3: CASSLRGLSNSPLHF. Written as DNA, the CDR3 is TGTGCCAGCAGCTTGAGGGGACTGAGCAATTCACCCCTCCACTTT.

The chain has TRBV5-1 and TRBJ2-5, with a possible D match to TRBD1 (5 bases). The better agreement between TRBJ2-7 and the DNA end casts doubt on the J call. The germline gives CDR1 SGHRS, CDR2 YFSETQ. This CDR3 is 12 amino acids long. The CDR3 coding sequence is TGCGCCAGCAAAGACAGCCCCTACGAGCAGTACTTC. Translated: CASKDSPYEQYF.

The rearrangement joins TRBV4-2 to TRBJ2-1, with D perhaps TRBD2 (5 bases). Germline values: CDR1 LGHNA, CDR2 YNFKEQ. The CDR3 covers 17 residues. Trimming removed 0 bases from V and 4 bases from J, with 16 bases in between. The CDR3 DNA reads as TGTGCCAGCAGCCAAGATACGCCGGGATCGGGTTACAATGAGCAGTTCTTC. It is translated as CASSQDTPGSGYNEQFF.

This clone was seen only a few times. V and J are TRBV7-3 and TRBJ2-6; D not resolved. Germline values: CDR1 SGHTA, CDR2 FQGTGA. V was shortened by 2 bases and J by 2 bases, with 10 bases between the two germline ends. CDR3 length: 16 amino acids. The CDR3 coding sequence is TGTGCCAGCAGCTTATCCGACAAGGCTGGGGCCAACGTCCTGACTTTC. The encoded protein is CASSLSDKAGANVLTF. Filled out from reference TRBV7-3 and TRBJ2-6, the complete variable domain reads GAGVSQTPSNKVTEKGKYVELRCDPISGHTALYWYRQSLGQGPEFLIYFQGTGAADDSGLPNDRFFAVRPEGSVSTLKIQRTERGDSAVYLCASSLSDKAGANVLTFGAGSRLTVL.

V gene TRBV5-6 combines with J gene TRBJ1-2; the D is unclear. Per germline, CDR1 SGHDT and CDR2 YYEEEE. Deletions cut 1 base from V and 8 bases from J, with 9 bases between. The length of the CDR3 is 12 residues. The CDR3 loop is CASSLRREGYTF. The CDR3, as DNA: TGTGCCAGCAGCTTGCGGCGGGAGGGCTACACCTTC.

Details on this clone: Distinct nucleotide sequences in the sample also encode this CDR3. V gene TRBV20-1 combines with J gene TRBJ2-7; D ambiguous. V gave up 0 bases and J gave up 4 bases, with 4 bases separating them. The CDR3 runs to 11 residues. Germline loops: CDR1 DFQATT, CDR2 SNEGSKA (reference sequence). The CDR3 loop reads CSARDSYEQYF. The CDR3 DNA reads TGCAGTGCTAGAGATAGTTACGAGCAGTACTTC.

The CDR3 region has the DNA TGTGCCAGCAGTTTATCGGGGGCATTCAGTCAGCCCCAGCATTTT. Its protein is CASSLSGAFSQPQHF. The chain couples TRBV28 to TRBJ1-5, with D perhaps TRBD1 (6 bases). From germline, CDR1 is MDHEN and CDR2 SYDVKM. This CDR3 has 15 amino acids. Trimming took off 1 base at V and 6 bases at J, with 13 bases between the two ends.

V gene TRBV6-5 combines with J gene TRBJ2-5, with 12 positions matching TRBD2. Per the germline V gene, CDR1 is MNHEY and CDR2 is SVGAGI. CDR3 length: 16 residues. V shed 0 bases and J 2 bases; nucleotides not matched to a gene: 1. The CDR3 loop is CASSYSGTSGQETQYF. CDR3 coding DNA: TGTGCCAGCAGTTACTCCGGGACTAGCGGGCAAGAGACCCAGTACTTC.

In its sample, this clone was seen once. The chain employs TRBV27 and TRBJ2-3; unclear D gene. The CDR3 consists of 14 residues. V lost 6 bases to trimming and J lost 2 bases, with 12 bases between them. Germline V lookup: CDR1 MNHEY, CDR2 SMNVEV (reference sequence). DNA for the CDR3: TGTGCCAGCAGCAAAAATCCATCCACAGATACGCAGTATTTT. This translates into CASSKNPSTDTQYF.

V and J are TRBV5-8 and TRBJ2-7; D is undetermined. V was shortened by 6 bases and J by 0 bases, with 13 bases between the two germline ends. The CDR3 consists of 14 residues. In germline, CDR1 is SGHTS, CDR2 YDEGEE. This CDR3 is CASTLLGDSYEQYF. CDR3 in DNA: TGTGCCAGCACCCTACTGGGTGACTCCTACGAGCAGTACTTC.

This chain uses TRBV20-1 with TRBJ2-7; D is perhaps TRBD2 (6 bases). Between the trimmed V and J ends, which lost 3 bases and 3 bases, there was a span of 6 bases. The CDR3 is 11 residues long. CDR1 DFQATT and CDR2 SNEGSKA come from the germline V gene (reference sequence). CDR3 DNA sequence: TGCAGTGCTAGTAGCGGCTACGAGCAGTACTTC. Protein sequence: CSASSGYEQYF.

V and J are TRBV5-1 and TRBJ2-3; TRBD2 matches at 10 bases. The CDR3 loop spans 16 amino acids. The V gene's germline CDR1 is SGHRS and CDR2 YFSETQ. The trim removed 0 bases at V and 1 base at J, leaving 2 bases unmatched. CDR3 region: CASSLGGTSGTDTQYF. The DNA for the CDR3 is TGCGCCAGCAGCTTGGGGGGGACTAGCGGCACAGATACGCAGTATTTT.

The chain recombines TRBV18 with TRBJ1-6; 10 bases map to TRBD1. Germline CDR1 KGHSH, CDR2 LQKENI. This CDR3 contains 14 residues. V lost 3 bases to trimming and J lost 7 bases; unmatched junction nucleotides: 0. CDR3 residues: CASSPDRGNSPLHF. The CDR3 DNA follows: TGTGCCAGCTCACCGGACAGGGGGAATTCACCCCTCCACTTT. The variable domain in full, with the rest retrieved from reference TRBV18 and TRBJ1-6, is NAGVMQNPRHLVRRRGQEARLRCSPMKGHSHVYWYRQLPEEGLKFMVYLQKENIIDESGMPKERFSAEFPKEGPSILRIQQVVRGDSAAYFCASSPDRGNSPLHFGNGTRLTVT.

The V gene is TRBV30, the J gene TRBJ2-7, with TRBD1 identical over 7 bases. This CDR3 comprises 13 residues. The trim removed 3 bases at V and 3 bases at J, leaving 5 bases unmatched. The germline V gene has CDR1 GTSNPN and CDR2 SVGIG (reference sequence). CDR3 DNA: TGTGCCTGGAGCGCGACAGGGTTCTACGAGCAGTACTTC. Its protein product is CAWSATGFYEQYF.